This T cell receptor (beta chain) appears in the sequencing data of a study of T cells in Graves' hyperthyroidism and ophthalmopathy. Trimming shortened V by 7 bases and J by 5 bases, and 15 bases separated the two germline ends. CDR3 length equals 15 residues. Germline lookup yields CDR1 SEHNR and CDR2 FQNEAQ (reference sequence). Template material for amplifying TCR beta CDR3 regions consisted of RNA transcripts. HTBI primers were used for first-round RT-PCR of the TCR CDR3. MiXCR, run by TCRdb on the multiplex PCR reads, gives a single entry per CDR3 protein. The sample lists a few hundred thousand distinct CDR3 sequences; approximately 14% were seen once. This clonotype was detected many times.

The sequencing input was blood. The V call is TRBV7-9, the J call TRBJ1-6, with D tentatively TRBD1 (5 bases). The receptor was derived from a woman aged 18-30 years with Graves' hyperthyroidism. CDR3 DNA sequence: TGTGCCAGCACCTCTACGACAGTTAATAATTCACCCCTCCACTTT. Protein: CASTSTTVNNSPLHF.